The T cell receptor (beta chain) described here comes from a study of T cells expressing NK-cell markers. The germline CDR1 and CDR2 sequences are SEHNR and FQNEAQ (reference sequence). The CDR3 extends over 15 amino acids. TCRdb re-called the 5' RACE reads and gives one entry per CDR3 protein, without DNA. This table lists about 260,000 distinct CDR3 sequences. The source is a woman between 18 and 69 years old in good health. This chain connects TRBV7-9 to TRBJ1-1. The source material was blood T cells: a sorted CD56 or NKG2C T cell subset, CD4+ or CD8+ T cells, or bulk PBMC T cells (not recorded which). The CDR3 reads CASSPVNVGNTEAFF.